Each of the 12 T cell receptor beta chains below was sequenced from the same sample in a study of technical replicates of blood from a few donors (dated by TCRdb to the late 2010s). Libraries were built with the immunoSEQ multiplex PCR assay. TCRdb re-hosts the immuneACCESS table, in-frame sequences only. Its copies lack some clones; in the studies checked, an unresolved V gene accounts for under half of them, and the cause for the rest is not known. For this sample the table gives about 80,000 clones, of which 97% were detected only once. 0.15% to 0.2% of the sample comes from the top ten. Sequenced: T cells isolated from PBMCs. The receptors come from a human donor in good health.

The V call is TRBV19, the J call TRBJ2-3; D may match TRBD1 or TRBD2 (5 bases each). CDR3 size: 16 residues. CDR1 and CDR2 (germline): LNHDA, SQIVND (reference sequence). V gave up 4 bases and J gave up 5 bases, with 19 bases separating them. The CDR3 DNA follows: TGTGCCAGTAGTAAAGACAGCCGAAGGAGGTTAGATACGCAGTATTTT. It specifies CASSKDSRRRLDTQYF.

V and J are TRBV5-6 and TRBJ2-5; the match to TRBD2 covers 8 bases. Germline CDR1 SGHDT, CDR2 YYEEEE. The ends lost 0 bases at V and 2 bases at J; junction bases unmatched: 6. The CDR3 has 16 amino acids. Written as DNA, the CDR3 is TGTGCCAGCAGCTTGGTGCCCTTAGCGGGGCAAGAGACCCAGTACTTC. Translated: CASSLVPLAGQETQYF.

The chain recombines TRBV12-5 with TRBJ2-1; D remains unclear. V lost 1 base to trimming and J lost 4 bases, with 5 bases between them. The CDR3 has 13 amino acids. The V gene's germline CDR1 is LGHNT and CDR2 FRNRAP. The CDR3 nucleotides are TGTGCTAGTGGTTTGGGAGGATACAATGAGCAGTTCTTC. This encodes CASGLGGYNEQFF.

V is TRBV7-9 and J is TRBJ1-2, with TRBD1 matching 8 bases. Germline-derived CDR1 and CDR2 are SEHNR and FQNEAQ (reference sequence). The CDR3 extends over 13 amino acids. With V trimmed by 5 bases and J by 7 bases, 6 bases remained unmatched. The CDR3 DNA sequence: TGTGCCAGCAGCCTCGGGACAGGCGGTGGCTACACCTTC. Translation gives CASSLGTGGGYTF.

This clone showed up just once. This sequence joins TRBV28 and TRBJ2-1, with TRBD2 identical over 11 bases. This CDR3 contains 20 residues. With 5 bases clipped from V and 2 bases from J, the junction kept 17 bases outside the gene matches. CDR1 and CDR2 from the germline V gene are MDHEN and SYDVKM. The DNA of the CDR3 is TGTGCCAGCAGTGGATTGAGAGGACTAGCGGGTACCCAACCCTACAATGAGCAGTTCTTC. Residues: CASSGLRGLAGTQPYNEQFF.

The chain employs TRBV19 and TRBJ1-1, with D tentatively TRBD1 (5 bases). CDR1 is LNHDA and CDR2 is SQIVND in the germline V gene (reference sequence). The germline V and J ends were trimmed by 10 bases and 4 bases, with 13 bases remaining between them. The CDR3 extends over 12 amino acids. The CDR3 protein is CATLVGGTEAFF. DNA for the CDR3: TGTGCCACCCTCGTCGGGGGCACTGAAGCTTTCTTT. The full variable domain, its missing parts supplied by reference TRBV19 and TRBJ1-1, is DGGITQSPKYLFRKEGQNVTLSCEQNLNHDAMYWYRQDPGQGLRLIYYSQIVNDFQKGDIAEGYSVSREKKESFPLTVTSAQKNPTAFYLCATLVGGTEAFFGQGTRLTVV.

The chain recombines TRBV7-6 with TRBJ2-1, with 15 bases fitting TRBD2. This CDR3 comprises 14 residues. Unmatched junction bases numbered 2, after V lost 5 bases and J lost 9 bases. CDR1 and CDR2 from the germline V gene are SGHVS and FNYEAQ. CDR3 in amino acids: CASSLGLAGGEQFF. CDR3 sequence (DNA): TGTGCCAGCAGCCTGGGACTAGCGGGAGGTGAGCAGTTCTTC.

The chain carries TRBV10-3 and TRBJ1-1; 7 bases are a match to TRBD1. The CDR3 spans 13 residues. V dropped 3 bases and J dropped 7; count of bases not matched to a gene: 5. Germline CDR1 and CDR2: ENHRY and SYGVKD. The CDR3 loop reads CAISEKGGGEAFF. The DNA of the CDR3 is TGTGCCATCAGTGAAAAAGGGGGCGGTGAAGCTTTCTTT.

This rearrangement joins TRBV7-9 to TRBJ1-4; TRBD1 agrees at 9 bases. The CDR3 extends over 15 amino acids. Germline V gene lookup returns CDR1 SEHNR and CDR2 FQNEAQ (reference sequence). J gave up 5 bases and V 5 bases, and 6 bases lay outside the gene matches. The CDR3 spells CASSKGQGVNEKLFF. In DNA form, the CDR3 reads TGTGCCAGCAGCAAGGGACAGGGAGTAAATGAAAAACTGTTTTTT.

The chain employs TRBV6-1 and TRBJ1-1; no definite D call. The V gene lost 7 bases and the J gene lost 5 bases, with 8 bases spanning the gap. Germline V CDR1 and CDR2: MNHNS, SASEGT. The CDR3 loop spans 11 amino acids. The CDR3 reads CASTVGTEAFF. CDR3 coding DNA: TGTGCCAGCACGGTCGGGACTGAAGCTTTCTTT.

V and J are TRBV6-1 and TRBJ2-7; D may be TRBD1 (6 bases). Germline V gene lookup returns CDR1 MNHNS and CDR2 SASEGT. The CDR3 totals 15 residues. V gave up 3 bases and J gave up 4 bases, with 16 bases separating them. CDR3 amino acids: CASSDPPGHLYEQYF. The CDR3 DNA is TGTGCCAGCAGTGACCCGCCGGGACATCTTTACGAGCAGTACTTC.

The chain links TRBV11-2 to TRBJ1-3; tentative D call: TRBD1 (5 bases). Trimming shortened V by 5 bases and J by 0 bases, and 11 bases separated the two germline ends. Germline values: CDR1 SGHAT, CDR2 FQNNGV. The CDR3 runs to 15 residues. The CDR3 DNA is TGTGCCAGCAGCCGTGGGGCAGCCTCTGGAAACACCATATATTTT. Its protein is CASSRGAASGNTIYF.